A selection of T cell receptor beta chains follows, all from one sample in a study of blood T cell repertoires in COVID-19. The repertoire was sequenced with immunoSEQ multiplex PCR; TCRdb's copy has only in-frame clones and lacks some. The sample records 110,000 to 150,000 clones, around 81% being singletons. The sequenced sample was peripheral blood. The source of these receptors is a human donor in a cohort sampled during active COVID-19. CDR3s include the opening cysteine and the closing phenylalanine or tryptophan. A D gene is named only where the DNA matches it firmly.

J gene	V gene	D gene	CDR3 protein	CDR3 DNA
TRBJ2-7	TRBV6-5	TRBD1	CASWDRNSYEQYF	TGTGCCAGTTGGGACAGGAACTCCTACGAGCAGTACTTC
TRBJ2-1	TRBV7-2	NA	CASSLELAGEQFF	TGTGCCAGCAGCTTAGAACTAGCTGGTGAGCAGTTCTTC
TRBJ2-7	TRBV27	TRBD1	CASRKDRPPYEQYF	TGTGCCAGCAGGAAGGACAGGCCCCCCTACGAGCAGTACTTC
TRBJ1-2	TRBV6-5	TRBD1	CASNTLGQAGYTF	TGTGCCAGCAACACTCTGGGACAGGCAGGCTACACCTTC
TRBJ2-3	TRBV6-2/TRBV6-3	TRBD2	CASSLGTSGRASTDTQYF	TGTGCCAGCAGCCTAGGGACTAGCGGGAGGGCTAGCACAGATACGCAGTATTTT
TRBJ2-7	TRBV9	TRBD2	CASSISGGALEQYF	TGTGCCAGCAGCATATCCGGGGGGGCTCTGGAGCAGTACTTC
TRBJ1-4	TRBV6-5	NA	CASTRRGGWNEKLFF	TGTGCCAGCACCAGAAGGGGGGGCTGGAATGAAAAACTGTTTTTT
TRBJ1-2	TRBV18	NA	CASDTGTIYGYTF	TGTGCCAGCGATACCGGGACAATCTATGGCTACACCTTC
TRBJ2-7	TRBV27	NA	CASSSIGYEQYF	TGTGCCAGCAGTTCAATCGGGTACGAGCAGTACTTC
TRBJ2-7	TRBV5-6	NA	CASSLFNYEQYF	TGTGCCAGCAGCTTGTTCAATTACGAGCAGTACTTC
TRBJ2-7	TRBV5-1	NA	CASSKTPGQGTSYEQYF	TGCGCCAGCAGCAAAACTCCGGGACAAGGGACCTCCTACGAGCAGTACTTC